This T cell receptor (beta chain) was sequenced for a study of early T cells in non-severe SARS-CoV-2 infection. Study-wide background: Chains stayed unpaired after sequencing of bulk RNA from unsorted whole blood. Broader study findings: VDJdb matching favored anti-spike CD8 responses, missing private and CD4 specificities.

The library protocol tagged individual cDNA molecules with unique molecular identifiers. TCRdb redid the calling of the 5' RACE reads with MiXCR, one entry per CDR3 protein. The profile shows fewer than 55,000 distinct CDR3 sequences, 8% to 13% of them singletons. Worth noting for this clonotype: What it binds is not known.

V was clipped by 4 bases and J by 5 bases, with 9 bases between them. This CDR3 is 13 amino acids long. Germline loops: CDR1 SGHAT, CDR2 FQDESV (reference sequence). This TCR was sampled from an adult who was a healthcare worker with PCR-confirmed SARS-CoV-2 infection or an uninfected control (not recorded which). Source material: whole blood. This rearrangement joins TRBV11-1 to TRBJ2-1; weak D call: TRBD2 (6 bases). The CDR3 nucleotides read TGTGCCAGCAGCTCAAGACTAGACAATGAGCAGTTCTTC. Protein product: CASSSRLDNEQFF.